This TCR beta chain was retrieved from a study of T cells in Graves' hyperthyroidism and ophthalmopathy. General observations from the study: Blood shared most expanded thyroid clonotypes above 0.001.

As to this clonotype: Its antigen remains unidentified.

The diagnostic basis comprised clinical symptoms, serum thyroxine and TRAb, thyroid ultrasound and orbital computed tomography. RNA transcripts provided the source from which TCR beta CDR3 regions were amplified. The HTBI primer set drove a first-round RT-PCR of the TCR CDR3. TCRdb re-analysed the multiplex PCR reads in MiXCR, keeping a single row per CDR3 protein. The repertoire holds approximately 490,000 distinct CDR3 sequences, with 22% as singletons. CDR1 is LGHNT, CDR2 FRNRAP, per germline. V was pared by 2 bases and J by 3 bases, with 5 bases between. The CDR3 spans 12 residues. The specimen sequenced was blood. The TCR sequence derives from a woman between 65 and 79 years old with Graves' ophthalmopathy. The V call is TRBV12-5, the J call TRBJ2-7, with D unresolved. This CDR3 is CASGLHSYEQYF. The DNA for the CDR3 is TGTGCTAGTGGTTTGCACAGCTACGAGCAGTACTTC.